The rows below give T cell receptor beta chains drawn from one sample of a study of control samples from healthy donors and cancer patients. The protocol was immunoSEQ multiplex PCR, while the TCRdb copy is restricted to in-frame clones and leaves out a portion. The data contain 100,000 to 150,000 clones, about 90% of them singletons. Sequenced material: blood. These receptors all stem from a man between 18 and 35 years old in good health. Each CDR3 is given with its conserved first and last residue. D genes are given only for firm matches. The size entry is marked missing in some rows and otherwise reads once, few, many or a size class.

j_gene,abundance,v_gene,d_gene,CDR3nt,CDR3aa
TRBJ2-1,NA,TRBV7-3,TRBD2,TGTGCCAGCAGCTCGGGGACTAGCGGGACGGATGAGCAGTTCTTC,CASSSGTSGTDEQFF
TRBJ2-1,NA,TRBV2,NA,TGTGCCAGCAGACTTGGGACCTCCTACAATGAGCAGTTCTTC,CASRLGTSYNEQFF
TRBJ2-1,NA,TRBV6-2/TRBV6-3,TRBD2,TGTGCCAGCAGTTACTCCTCCCTAGCGGTCAGCTCCTACAATGAGCAGTTCTTC,CASSYSSLAVSSYNEQFF
TRBJ2-7,NA,TRBV18,TRBD1,TGTGCCAGCTCACCCCTCATAAACCGGGACAGGGGTATGCAGTACTTC,CASSPLINRDRGMQYF
TRBJ2-7,NA,TRBV3-1/TRBV3-2,TRBD2,TGTGCCAGCAGCCGGGGCGGGAGATCAGGAGAGCAGTACTTC,CASSRGGRSGEQYF
TRBJ2-7,NA,TRBV28,TRBD1,TGTGCCAGCAGTCGGACAGGCCCCCGCGGGCAGTACTTC,CASSRTGPRGQYF
TRBJ2-1,NA,TRBV5-4,NA,TGTGCCAGCAGCTTGGGGGCGGGGCGGGACTACAATGAGCAGTTCTTC,CASSLGAGRDYNEQFF
TRBJ2-5,once,TRBV20-1,NA,TGCAGTGCTAGAGAGTATGAGACCCAGTACTTC,CSAREYETQYF
TRBJ1-3,NA,TRBV13,NA,TGTGCCAGCAGCTTATACCCCGGAGGGGGCTCTGGAAACACCATATATTTT,CASSLYPGGGSGNTIYF
TRBJ2-5,NA,TRBV27,TRBD1,TGTGCCAGCAGTTTATTAGCGCCGGGCAGGGGGACGAGGGAGACCCAGTACTTC,CASSLLAPGRGTRETQYF
TRBJ2-5,NA,TRBV10-1,NA,TGCGCCAGCAGTGATTCTTATCCCCAAGAGACCCAGTACTTC,CASSDSYPQETQYF
TRBJ2-1,NA,TRBV11-2,NA,TGTGCCAGCAGCTTAATAGTCTATGAGCAGTTCTTC,CASSLIVYEQFF
TRBJ2-5,NA,TRBV24-1,NA,TGTGCCACCAGTGATCCGACCGTTGGGACCCAGTACTTC,CATSDPTVGTQYF
TRBJ2-7,NA,TRBV19,NA,TGTGCCAGTAGTATCCCTCCTGGGGGCGAGCAGTACTTC,CASSIPPGGEQYF
TRBJ1-5,NA,TRBV12-3/TRBV12-4,NA,TGTGCCAGCAGTTTAAATGGCCAGCCCCAGCATTTT,CASSLNGQPQHF
TRBJ2-5,NA,TRBV7-3,NA,TGTGCCAGCAGCTTAACACCGGACACCCAAGAGACCCAGTACTTC,CASSLTPDTQETQYF
TRBJ2-5,NA,TRBV11-3,TRBD1,TGTGCCAGCAGCTTAGCGGGGACAGGGGCCGCAGAGACCCAGTACTTC,CASSLAGTGAAETQYF
TRBJ1-3,NA,TRBV9,NA,TGTGCCAGCAGCCTACTTTCTGGAAACACCATATATTTT,CASSLLSGNTIYF
TRBJ2-1,NA,TRBV27,NA,TGTGCCAGCAGAGGGGGGTTGGGGATTTACAATGAGCAGTTCTTC,CASRGGLGIYNEQFF
TRBJ2-5,NA,TRBV5-1,NA,TGCGCCAGCAGCCTACAGGTTCAAGAGACCCAGTACTTC,CASSLQVQETQYF
TRBJ1-2,NA,TRBV6-4,TRBD1,TGTGCCAGCAGTACCTCGGAGGGGGCTGAAGGCTACACCTTC,CASSTSEGAEGYTF
TRBJ2-7,once,TRBV29-1,TRBD2,TGCAGCGTTGAAGATAGCGGGAGCGTCGAGCAGTACTTC,CSVEDSGSVEQYF
TRBJ1-2,few,TRBV6-6,NA,TGTGCCAGCATCAAAGACAGTTGGGCTAACTATGGCTACACCTTC,CASIKDSWANYGYTF
TRBJ2-1,NA,TRBV9,NA,TGTGCCAGCAGCCCCGGTGTGGTGAATGAGCAGTTCTTC,CASSPGVVNEQFF
TRBJ2-1,NA,TRBV5-1,TRBD2,TGCGCCAGCAGCGGGACTAGCGGGAGTAGTGAGCAGTTCTTC,CASSGTSGSSEQFF
TRBJ2-1,NA,TRBV28,TRBD2,TGTGCCAGCAGTCGATTTGGGACTAGCGGGAAACATGAGCAGTTCTTC,CASSRFGTSGKHEQFF
TRBJ2-7,NA,TRBV19,TRBD2,TGTGCCACCGGGACTAGCGGTCTGTACGAGCAGTACTTC,CATGTSGLYEQYF
TRBJ2-2,NA,TRBV11-3,NA,TGTGCCAGCAGCTTAGATTATAGGGGACGAGGAACCGGGGAGCTGTTTTTT,CASSLDYRGRGTGELFF
TRBJ2-1,NA,TRBV7-3,TRBD2,TGTGCCAGCAGCTTAGGGTATGGACTAGAGAATGAGCAGTTCTTC,CASSLGYGLENEQFF
TRBJ2-3,NA,TRBV5-1,NA,TGCGCCAGCAGCTTGGTGGCAGGAAACACAGATACGCAGTATTTT,CASSLVAGNTDTQYF
TRBJ1-5,NA,TRBV2,NA,TGTGCCAGCAGCCGCAACAGGGTTAATAGCAATCAGCCCCAGCATTTT,CASSRNRVNSNQPQHF
TRBJ2-2,NA,TRBV9,TRBD2,TGTGCCAGCAGGCGGGAGGGTTCGACCGGGGAGCTGTTTTTT,CASRREGSTGELFF
TRBJ1-1,NA,TRBV6-6,NA,TGTGCCAGCATCGAAGGGGTGAACACTGAAGCTTTCTTT,CASIEGVNTEAFF
TRBJ2-1,NA,TRBV27,TRBD2,TGTGCCAGCAGTTTTACCGCGTTAACGGGACTAGCGGGTTGGGCCCCGTTCTTC,CASSFTALTGLAGWAPFF
TRBJ2-1,NA,TRBV18,TRBD2,TGTGCCAGCTCAAACACCGGGACTAGCAGAAGCTCCTACAATGAGCAGTTCTTC,CASSNTGTSRSSYNEQFF
TRBJ1-3,once,TRBV19,NA,TGTGCCAGTAACTCCGGGACTTTAGGAAACACCATATATTTT,CASNSGTLGNTIYF
TRBJ1-1,NA,TRBV19,NA,TGTGCCAGTAGTATAATGGGACCTACCGGCACTGAAGCTTTCTTT,CASSIMGPTGTEAFF
TRBJ2-5,NA,TRBV7-9,TRBD1,TGTGCCAGCAGCTTGCTTGGGACAGGGGGCTGGGAGACCCAGTACTTC,CASSLLGTGGWETQYF
TRBJ1-2,NA,TRBV29-1,NA,TGCAGCGTTGACGGTCTAGGCTATGGCTACACCTTC,CSVDGLGYGYTF
TRBJ1-1,NA,TRBV5-4,NA,TGTGCCAGCAGCTTGCCAGGGGTTGGCGATGAAGCTTTCTTT,CASSLPGVGDEAFF
TRBJ1-1,NA,TRBV18,NA,TGTGCCAGCTCACCAGTATCGGGCCAGAACACTGAAGCTTTCTTT,CASSPVSGQNTEAFF
TRBJ2-6,NA,TRBV5-1,NA,TGCGCCAGCAGCTTGGAGTCTACTGGGGCCAACGTCCTGACTTTC,CASSLESTGANVLTF
TRBJ2-1,NA,TRBV6-1,NA,TGTGCCAGCAGTGAAGTTGCATCGACCTACAATGAGCAGTTCTTC,CASSEVASTYNEQFF
TRBJ2-7,NA,TRBV30,NA,TGTGCCTGGAGGGGGGGGCCGACAGGGGACGAGCAGTACTTC,CAWRGGPTGDEQYF
TRBJ1-5,NA,TRBV19,NA,TGTGCCAGTCGACGCAGGGAGAATCAGCCCCAGCATTTT,CASRRRENQPQHF
TRBJ1-5,NA,TRBV10-3,NA,TGTGCCATCAGTGAGTCAGCTACGGATCCCAATCAGCCCCAGCATTTT,CAISESATDPNQPQHF
TRBJ2-7,NA,TRBV6-2/TRBV6-3,NA,TGTGCCAGCAGTTTGACCAGCTCCTACGAGCAGTACTTC,CASSLTSSYEQYF
TRBJ2-3,NA,TRBV7-3,TRBD2,TGTGCCAGCAGCTCTGTAGCGGGAGGGAGCACAGATACGCAGTATTTT,CASSSVAGGSTDTQYF
TRBJ1-2,NA,TRBV27,NA,TGTGCCAGCAGTTTATCGGGGATCGGGTATGGCTACACCTTC,CASSLSGIGYGYTF